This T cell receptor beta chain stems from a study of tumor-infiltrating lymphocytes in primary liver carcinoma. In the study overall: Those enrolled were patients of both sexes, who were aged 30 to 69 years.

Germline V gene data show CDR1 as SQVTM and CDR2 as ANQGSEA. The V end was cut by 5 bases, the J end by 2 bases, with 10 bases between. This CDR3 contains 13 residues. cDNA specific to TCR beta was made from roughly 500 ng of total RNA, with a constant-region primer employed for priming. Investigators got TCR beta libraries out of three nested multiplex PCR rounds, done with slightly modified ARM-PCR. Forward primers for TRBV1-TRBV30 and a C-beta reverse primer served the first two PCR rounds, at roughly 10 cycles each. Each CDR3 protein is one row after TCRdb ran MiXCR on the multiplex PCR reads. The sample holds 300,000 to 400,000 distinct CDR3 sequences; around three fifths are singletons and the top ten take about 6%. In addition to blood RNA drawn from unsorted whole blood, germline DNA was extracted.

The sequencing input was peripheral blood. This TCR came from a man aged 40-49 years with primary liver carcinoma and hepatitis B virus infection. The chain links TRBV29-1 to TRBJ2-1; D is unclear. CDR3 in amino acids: CSVTSGTYNEQFF. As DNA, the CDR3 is TGCAGCGTTACTTCCGGAACCTACAATGAGCAGTTCTTC.